The clone carrying this T cell receptor beta chain occurred a few times. The source of the sample is a study of cytomegalovirus exposure and HLA in healthy donors. The PCR contained 60 Vbeta and 13 Jbeta primers. Method: immunoSEQ multiplex PCR; TCRdb's copy keeps in-frame clones and lacks some. Of roughly 80,000 clones listed, approximately 78% are singletons. V gave up 0 bases and J gave up 7 bases; unmatched junction bases: 3. This CDR3 region has 13 residues. Germline assignment: CDR1 SGHRS and CDR2 YFSETQ. The receptor comes from a man in his forties in good health and CMV-seronegative. V and J are TRBV5-1 and TRBJ1-1; 7 bases are a match to TRBD1. Sequenced input: PBMCs. This chain's CDR3 is CASSLEGQLEAFF. CDR3 DNA sequence: TGCGCCAGCAGCTTGGAGGGACAGCTTGAAGCTTTCTTT.